In its sample, the clone carrying this T cell receptor (beta chain) was seen many times. The sample originates from a study of T cells in Graves' hyperthyroidism and ophthalmopathy. V was pared by 2 bases and J by 2 bases, with 12 bases between. Germline V CDR1 and CDR2: SGHAT, FQDESV (reference sequence). The CDR3 covers 15 residues. Researchers defined stable Graves' hyperthyroidism as no ophthalmopathy progression within 18 months. Reasons for excluding patients were uncontrolled infection, other autoimmune disease, pregnancy or lactation. Out of about 10 ml of fresh peripheral blood came the PBMCs. Amplification targeted TCR beta CDR3 regions from RNA transcripts. RT-PCR in the first round (using the HTBI primer set) targeted the TCR CDR3. TCRdb passed the multiplex PCR reads through MiXCR, listing each CDR3 protein once. The sample contains around 350,000 distinct CDR3 sequences, 19% of which appear only once.

Sequenced sample: blood. The chain links TRBV11-1 to TRBJ2-5, with D hard to call. This TCR came from a young woman with Graves' hyperthyroidism. The CDR3 spells CASSLTPTLQETQYF. The DNA of the CDR3 is TGTGCCAGCAGCTTAACCCCCACGCTACAAGAGACCCAGTACTTC. Full variable domain (missing parts from reference TRBV11-1 and TRBJ2-5): EAEVAQSPRYKITEKSQAVAFWCDPISGHATLYWYRQILGQGPELLVQFQDESVVDDSQLPKDRFSAERLKGVDSTLKIQPAELGDSAMYLCASSLTPTLQETQYFGPGTRLLVL.